The rows below give T cell receptor beta chains drawn from one sample of a study of CD8 T cells in Susac syndrome. TCRdb passed the immunoSEQ multiplex PCR reads through MiXCR, listing each CDR3 protein once. The repertoire holds 200,000 to 250,000 distinct CDR3 sequences, with over 90% as singletons. Input material: CD4+ T cells from PBMCs. These receptors all come from a human donor with Susac syndrome. CDR3s include the opening cysteine and the closing phenylalanine or tryptophan. A D gene is named only where the DNA matches it firmly. For some rows the clone size is stated as once, few or many, or as a class when expanded; others skip it.

>TRBD2|TRBV7-9|-|TRBJ2-5
TGTGCCAGCAGCCCCTCTAGCGGCCAAGAGACCCAGTACTTC
CASSPSSGQETQYF
>TRBD1|TRBV18|-|TRBJ2-5
TGTGCCAGCTCACTCGGACAGGTCCAGACCCAGTACTTC
CASSLGQVQTQYF
>TRBD2|TRBV4-3|-|TRBJ2-7
TGCGCCAGCAGCCACGGACTAGCGGGGAACGAGCAGTACTTC
CASSHGLAGNEQYF
>TRBD1|TRBV10-3|-|TRBJ2-7
TGTGCCATCAGTGACAGGGGGCACGAGCAGTACTTC
CAISDRGHEQYF
>-|TRBV29-1|-|TRBJ2-7
TGCAGCGCAGGACAGTCCTACGAGCAGTACTTC
CSAGQSYEQYF
>TRBD1|TRBV20-1|-|TRBJ2-1
TGCAGTGCTAACACAGGGGGCTTCCCCTACAATGAGCAGTTCTTC
CSANTGGFPYNEQFF
>-|TRBV6-6|-|TRBJ2-7
TGTGCCAGCAGTTACGGGTCAGGGTGGGATTACGAGCAGTACTTC
CASSYGSGWDYEQYF
>-|TRBV4-3|-|TRBJ1-4
TGCGCCAGCAGCCAAACTCCCGGTCCGACGGATGAAAAACTGTTTTTT
CASSQTPGPTDEKLFF
>TRBD1|TRBV6-5|-|TRBJ1-6
TGTGCCAGCAGTTACTCGACCCACCGGGACAGGGCTTCACCCCTCCACTTT
CASSYSTHRDRASPLHF
>TRBD1|TRBV20-1|-|TRBJ2-1
TGCAGTGCTAGAGGGACAGGCAATGAGCAGTTCTTC
CSARGTGNEQFF
>TRBD1|TRBV6-2/TRBV6-3|-|TRBJ1-6
TGTGCCAGCAAATTTACCGGGACAGGGGAATCACCCCTCCACTTT
CASKFTGTGESPLHF
>-|TRBV29-1|-|TRBJ2-7
TGCAGCGTTGGGAGGGGGGCTAACGAGCAGTACTTC
CSVGRGANEQYF
>-|TRBV7-9|-|TRBJ1-5
TGTGCCAGCAGACCTTTCCGTAGGGGGTTCTGGCAGCCCCAGCATTTT
CASRPFRRGFWQPQHF
>-|TRBV11-2|-|TRBJ2-7
TGTGCCAGCAGCTTAGTGGGCAGCTACGAGCAGTACTTC
CASSLVGSYEQYF
>-|TRBV20-1|-|TRBJ1-5
TGCAGTGCGGGGGGGACAAGTCCCAATCAACCCCAGCATTTT
CSAGGTSPNQPQHF
>TRBD1|TRBV25-1|-|TRBJ2-7
TGTGCCAGCAGGGGACAGAGTGGATCCTACGAGCAGTACTTC
CASRGQSGSYEQYF
>-|TRBV7-9|-|TRBJ1-5
TGTGCCAGCAGCTTAGAGTTTGGTCAGCCCCAGCATTTT
CASSLEFGQPQHF
>-|TRBV20-1|-|TRBJ1-5
TGCAGTGCTAGTAGTGGAGGGAATAGCAATCAGCCCCAGCATTTT
CSASSGGNSNQPQHF
>-|TRBV25-1|-|TRBJ1-4
TGTGCCAGCAGTGAAGAGGTGGTCGCTAATGAAAAACTGTTTTTT
CASSEEVVANEKLFF
>-|TRBV12-3/TRBV12-4|-|TRBJ2-7
TGTGCCAGCAGTTTAGACCGGGACCCAGCCTACGAGCAGTACTTC
CASSLDRDPAYEQYF
>TRBD2|TRBV20-1|-|TRBJ2-3
TGCAGTGCTTCGGGACTAGCGGGGGGGCAGGGCACAGATACGCAGTATTTT
CSASGLAGGQGTDTQYF
>TRBD1|TRBV6-5|-|TRBJ1-3
TGTGCCAGCAGTTCAGGGGGAAGCACCATATATTTT
CASSSGGSTIYF
>-|TRBV12-3/TRBV12-4|-|TRBJ2-1
TGTGCCAGCAGTCCCGGGCTAGCCAATGAGCAGTTCTTC
CASSPGLANEQFF
>-|TRBV12-3/TRBV12-4|-|TRBJ1-5
TGTGCCAGCAGTTTAACCAGGGCTGGCAATCAGCCCCAGCATTTT
CASSLTRAGNQPQHF
>TRBD1|TRBV20-1|-|TRBJ2-5
TGCAGTGCTAGAGATGGGGGACAGAGACAAGAGACCCAGTACTTC
CSARDGGQRQETQYF
>-|TRBV25-1|-|TRBJ2-5
TGTGCCAGCAGTGAGGTGGGTCAAGGGGAGACCCAGTACTTC
CASSEVGQGETQYF
>TRBD1|TRBV19|-|TRBJ1-5
TGTGCCAGTAGTGGCCCCAGGGGGCGGAATCAGCCCCAGCATTTT
CASSGPRGRNQPQHF
>-|TRBV20-1|-|TRBJ2-5
TGCAGTGCTAGAGGACGCGAAGAGACCCAGTACTTC
CSARGREETQYF
>-|TRBV20-1|-|TRBJ1-5
TGCAGTGCTAGCCCAGACGATCAGCCCCAGCATTTT
CSASPDDQPQHF
>-|TRBV13|-|TRBJ2-7
TGTGCCAGCAGCTTGAACGCACAGGCAGACCACGAGCAGTACTTC
CASSLNAQADHEQYF
>TRBD1|TRBV7-9|few|TRBJ1-2
TGTGCCAGCAGCTTAGCTACAGGGGTCTATGGCTACACCTTC
CASSLATGVYGYTF
>-|TRBV29-1|once|TRBJ2-3
TGCAGCGTTGATAGCGGCCCACAGGGGGGGACAGATACGCAGTATTTT
CSVDSGPQGGTDTQYF
>-|TRBV12-3/TRBV12-4|-|TRBJ2-1
TGTGCCAGCAGCCAAATTCGGGGGAATGAGCAGTTCTTC
CASSQIRGNEQFF
>-|TRBV5-1|once|TRBJ1-1
TGCGCCAGCAGCTTAGTGGTCGGGGAGGGTGCAGCTTTCTTT
CASSLVVGEGAAFF
>-|TRBV18|-|TRBJ1-1
TGTGCCAGCTCTCAAAGCAAAAACACTGAAGCTTTCTTT
CASSQSKNTEAFF
>-|TRBV30|-|TRBJ1-1
TGTGCCTGGAGTCACCTCAACATGAACACTGAAGCTTTCTTT
CAWSHLNMNTEAFF
>-|TRBV19|once|TRBJ1-5
TGTGCCAGTAGCGACAGGTATAGCAATCAGCCCCAGCATTTT
CASSDRYSNQPQHF
>-|TRBV19|-|TRBJ2-2
TGTGCCAGTAGTAAACGGACGGGAAACACCGGGGAGCTGTTTTTT
CASSKRTGNTGELFF
>-|TRBV10-3|-|TRBJ2-4
TGTGCCATCAGTGGGGACAGACTAGCCAGGGAAAACATTCAGTACTTC
CAISGDRLARENIQYF
>TRBD1|TRBV4-3|-|TRBJ1-6
TGCGCCAGCAGCCAGACGACAGGGGGCGGGTCACCCCTCCACTTT
CASSQTTGGGSPLHF
>-|TRBV28|-|TRBJ1-1
TGTGCCAGCACCCATCAGGACCTGAACACTGAAGCTTTCTTT
CASTHQDLNTEAFF
>-|TRBV2|-|TRBJ1-2
TGTGCCAGCAGTGCGGGGGAAACTAACTATGGCTACACCTTC
CASSAGETNYGYTF
>-|TRBV6-1|-|TRBJ2-3
TGTGCCAGCAGTGAAAGTTGGGGCCCAGATACGCAGTATTTT
CASSESWGPDTQYF